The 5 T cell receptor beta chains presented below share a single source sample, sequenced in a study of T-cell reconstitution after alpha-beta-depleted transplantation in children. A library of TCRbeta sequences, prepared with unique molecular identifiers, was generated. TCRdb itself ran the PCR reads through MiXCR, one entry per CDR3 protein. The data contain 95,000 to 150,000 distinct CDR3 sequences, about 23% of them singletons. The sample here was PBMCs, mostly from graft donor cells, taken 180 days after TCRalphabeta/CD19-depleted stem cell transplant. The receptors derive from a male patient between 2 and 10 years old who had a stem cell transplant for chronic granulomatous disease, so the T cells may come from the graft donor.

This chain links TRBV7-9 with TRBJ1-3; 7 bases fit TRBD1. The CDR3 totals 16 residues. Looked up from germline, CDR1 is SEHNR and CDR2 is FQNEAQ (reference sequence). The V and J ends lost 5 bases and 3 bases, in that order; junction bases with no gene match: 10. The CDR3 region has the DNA TGTGCCAGCAGCCACGTTGGGACAGTCCGTGGAAACACCATATATTTT. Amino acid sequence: CASSHVGTVRGNTIYF.

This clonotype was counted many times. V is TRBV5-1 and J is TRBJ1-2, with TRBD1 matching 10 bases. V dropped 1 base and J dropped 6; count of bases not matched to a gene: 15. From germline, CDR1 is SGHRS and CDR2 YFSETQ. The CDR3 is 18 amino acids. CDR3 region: CASSLRTSPGTGADGYTF. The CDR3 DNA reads TGCGCCAGCAGCTTGCGAACCTCACCCGGGACAGGGGCGGATGGCTACACCTTC.

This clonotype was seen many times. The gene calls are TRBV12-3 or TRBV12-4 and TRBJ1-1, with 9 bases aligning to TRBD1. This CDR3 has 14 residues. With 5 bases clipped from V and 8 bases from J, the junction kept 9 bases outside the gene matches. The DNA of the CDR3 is TGTGCCAGCAGTCCCCGGTACAGGGGGCGGGAAGCTTTCTTT. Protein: CASSPRYRGREAFF.

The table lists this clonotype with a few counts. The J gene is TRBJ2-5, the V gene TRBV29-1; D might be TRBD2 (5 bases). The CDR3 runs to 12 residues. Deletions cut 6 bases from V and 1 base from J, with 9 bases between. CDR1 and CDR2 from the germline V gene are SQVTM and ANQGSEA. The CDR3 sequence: CSVRATQETQYF. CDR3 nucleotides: TGCAGCGTGCGGGCAACCCAAGAGACCCAGTACTTC. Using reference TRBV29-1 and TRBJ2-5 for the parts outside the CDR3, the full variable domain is SAVISQKPSRDICQRGTSLTIQCQVDSQVTMMFWYRQQPGQSLTLIATANQGSEATYESGFVIDKFPISRPNLTFSTLTVSNMSPEDSSIYLCSVRATQETQYFGPGTRLLVL.

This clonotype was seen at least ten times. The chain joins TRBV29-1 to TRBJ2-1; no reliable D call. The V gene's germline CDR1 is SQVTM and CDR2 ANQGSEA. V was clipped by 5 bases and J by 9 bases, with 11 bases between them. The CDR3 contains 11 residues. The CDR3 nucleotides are TGCAGCGTTTGGTTCGGTGCTGAGCAGTTCTTC. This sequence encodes CSVWFGAEQFF.